This T cell receptor (beta chain) originates from a study of neurological immune-mediated disorders. CDR1 and CDR2 (germline): SQVTM, ANQGSEA. The ends were cut back, 6 bases at V and 10 bases at J, with 12 bases in the middle. The CDR3 runs to 11 residues. Volunteers from a blood bank in Maryland, USA, made up the healthy controls. The unsorted libraries were made from 2 million PBMCs kept at -80 C. 5'RACE with 10-nucleotide random UMIs generated the cDNA. TCRdb re-called the 5' RACE reads through MiXCR, storing one row per CDR3 protein. Here the sample spans roughly 25,000 distinct CDR3 sequences, roughly 6.3% being singletons. The sample holds many counts of this clonotype.

Sequenced input: PBMCs. This receptor was obtained from a woman in her thirties or forties in good health. The J gene is TRBJ1-4, the V gene TRBV29-1; the D gene is possibly TRBD1 (5 bases). The CDR3 sequence: CSVGDRPKLFF. CDR3 DNA: TGCAGCGTCGGGGACCGGCCAAAACTGTTTTTT.